The clone carrying this T cell receptor (beta chain) has just a few counts. Antigen: not known. Exclusion applied to patients with autoimmune disease history or systemic immunosuppression. The data derive from a study of OX40 agonist ivuxolimab in advanced cancers. Findings and limits, study-wide: Clonal expansion by week 6 occurred in CD4+ and CD8+ blood T cells (at 0.1 to 3.0 mg/kg).

The repertoire was sequenced with immunoSEQ multiplex PCR; TCRdb's copy has only in-frame clones and lacks some. This sample has around 35,000 clones, with approximately 79% found just once. CDR3 size: 13 residues. In germline, CDR1 is ENHRY, CDR2 SYGVKD. The V gene lost 2 bases and the J gene lost 5 bases, with 9 bases spanning the gap. The chain recombines TRBV10-3 with TRBJ2-5; a possible D gene is TRBD2 (5 bases). The TCR sequence derives from an adult with an advanced solid tumor such as melanoma, head and neck, liver or kidney cancer. This specimen was CD4+ or CD8+ T cells sorted from blood, taken in a trial of the OX40 agonist ivuxolimab. The CDR3 here is CAISEGLVETQYF. CDR3 nucleotides: TGTGCCATCAGTGAGGGACTTGTCGAGACCCAGTACTTC.